Listed below are T cell receptor beta chains from one sample, sequenced in a study of shared clonotypes between healthy human individuals. Sequencing used immunoSEQ multiplex PCR; TCRdb keeps in-frame clones, though not all of them. The table includes around 2,000,000 clones, 85% to 95% detected once. Material for sequencing was naive CD8+ T cells from PBMCs. These receptors all stem from a man aged 18 to 29 in good health. Some clones in this sample may be carry-over from other donors' samples. The conserved cysteine and the conserved F or W are not part of the CDR3 here.

TRBV4-1,TRBJ2-1,ASSQVGRAGGGEQF
TRBV27,TRBJ2-1,ASSLLDTYNEQF
TRBV28,TRBJ1-5,ASSSHRGWSNQPQH
TRBV19,TRBJ2-2,ASSITVTGELF
TRBV4-3,TRBJ2-4,ASSPDPRGRPNIQY
TRBV14,TRBJ1-2,ASSRLGALA
TRBV6-1,TRBJ1-2,ASSGSGPLANYGYT
TRBV29-1,TRBJ2-7,SARGSYEQY
TRBV25-1,TRBJ2-7,ASSESVYEQY
TRBV5-1,TRBJ1-2,ASTPGTAAYGYT
TRBV18,TRBJ1-4,ASSPSRTGATNEKLF
TRBV27,TRBJ2-7,ASSRDRALYEQY
TRBV5-5,TRBJ1-3,ASSLGGGPGNTIY
TRBV5-6,TRBJ2-6,ASSLEVAGELSGANVLT
TRBV5-1,TRBJ2-3,ASKAGTTITDTQY
TRBV30,TRBJ2-1,AWTLVTGPQF
TRBV7-8,TRBJ2-3,ASSLWSSVAVSTDTQY
TRBV28,TRBJ1-3,ASSSLPGGESGNTIY
TRBV27,TRBJ1-1,ASSPRTDVTEAF
TRBV9,TRBJ1-1,ASSERDSRTEAF
TRBV12-5,TRBJ1-2,ASGNWGEYGYT
TRBV4-1,TRBJ2-1,ASSGGASIGIYNEQF
TRBV6-1,TRBJ2-7,ASRENWTSPAYYEQY
TRBV28,TRBJ2-7,ASSPSPGTGVEQY
TRBV4-1,TRBJ2-7,ASSQGAYEQY
TRBV15,TRBJ2-7,ATSGGAGGSYEQY
TRBV11-2,TRBJ2-1,ASSPGQGMVYEQF
TRBV27,TRBJ1-2,ASSLSAGSRYT
TRBV6-1,TRBJ1-1,ASSELVGSLNTEAF
TRBV7-3,TRBJ2-1,ASSLGLEGSDNEQF
TRBV5-6,TRBJ2-1,ASSLALGGEQF
TRBV6-5,TRBJ2-2,ASSGGNTGELF
TRBV11-2,TRBJ1-3,ASSLSASSGNTIY
TRBV7-9,TRBJ2-7,ASSLSGYEQY
TRBV7-3,TRBJ1-1,ASSLGGVGTEAF
TRBV2,TRBJ1-1,ATADGAEAF
TRBV7-8,TRBJ2-7,ASSLGPDSYEQY
TRBV6-5,TRBJ1-2,ASSYSPDHYGYT
TRBV7-9,TRBJ1-4,ASSPTRDGREKLF
TRBV7-2,TRBJ1-1,ASSPNGLSEAF
TRBV19,TRBJ2-7,ASSIGRQGDIYEQY
TRBV4-2,TRBJ1-1,ASSQGGRYRGNTEAF
TRBV10-3,TRBJ1-4,AISESQGFNEKLF
TRBV19,TRBJ1-5,ASSIDPGVEAGNQPQH
TRBV27,TRBJ2-3,ASSLLGGRAIDTQY
TRBV4-1,TRBJ2-2,ASSQVSEGELF
TRBV28,TRBJ1-1,ASRDGQILGLNTEAF